This T cell receptor (beta chain) originates from a study of blood T cell repertoires in COVID-19. As for the study in general: Specimens from acute and convalescent COVID-19 originated in the United States, Italy and Spain. The analysed material was cDNA or gDNA that came from T cells, B-cell-depleted T cells, or PBMCs.

Libraries were prepared by immunoSEQ multiplex PCR; TCRdb keeps only in-frame clonotypes and omits some of them. The table records 85,000 to 90,000 clones, around 82% of them present only once. The CDR3 extends over 16 amino acids. CDR1 and CDR2 (germline): MNHEY, SMNVEV (reference sequence). Deletions cut 7 bases from V and 0 bases from J, with 15 bases between. What was sequenced was peripheral blood. This clonotype was sampled from a woman of 80 years or more with acute or convalescent COVID-19. The rearrangement joins TRBV27 to TRBJ2-2, with D perhaps TRBD1 (5 bases). CDR3 nucleotide sequence: TGTGCCAGCATCATGGTGGACACGACGAACACCGGGGAGCTGTTTTTT. It is translated as CASIMVDTTNTGELFF.